This T cell receptor beta chain was retrieved from a study of cytomegalovirus exposure and HLA in healthy donors. Study-level points and caveats: TCR clusters originating in the first cohort tended to co-occur in the 110 or so validation repertoires, according to a later analysis. Listed as cytomegalovirus-associated were 170 or so TCR beta chains.

In germline, CDR1 is SNHLY, CDR2 FYNNEI. Trimming cost V 6 bases and J 3 bases, with 9 bases left between them. The CDR3 covers 12 residues. This table comes from immunoSEQ multiplex PCR, and its TCRdb copy is limited to in-frame clones, with some not included. The sample carries a few hundred thousand clones, approximately 80% recorded once. With respect to this clone: The target antigen is unknown.

The V and J genes are TRBV2 and TRBJ2-7; D uncertain. Input material: PBMCs. The sequence derives from a woman aged 30 to 39 in good health and CMV-seropositive. For the CDR3, the DNA is TGTGCCAGCAGGTTCCCCGACTACGAGCAGTACTTC. Translating gives CASRFPDYEQYF. The whole variable domain, remainder taken from reference TRBV2 and TRBJ2-7, is EPEVTQTPSHQVTQMGQEVILRCVPISNHLYFYWYRQILGQKVEFLVSFYNNEISEKSEIFDDQFSVERPDGSNFTLKIRSTKLEDSAMYFCASRFPDYEQYFGPGTRLTVT.